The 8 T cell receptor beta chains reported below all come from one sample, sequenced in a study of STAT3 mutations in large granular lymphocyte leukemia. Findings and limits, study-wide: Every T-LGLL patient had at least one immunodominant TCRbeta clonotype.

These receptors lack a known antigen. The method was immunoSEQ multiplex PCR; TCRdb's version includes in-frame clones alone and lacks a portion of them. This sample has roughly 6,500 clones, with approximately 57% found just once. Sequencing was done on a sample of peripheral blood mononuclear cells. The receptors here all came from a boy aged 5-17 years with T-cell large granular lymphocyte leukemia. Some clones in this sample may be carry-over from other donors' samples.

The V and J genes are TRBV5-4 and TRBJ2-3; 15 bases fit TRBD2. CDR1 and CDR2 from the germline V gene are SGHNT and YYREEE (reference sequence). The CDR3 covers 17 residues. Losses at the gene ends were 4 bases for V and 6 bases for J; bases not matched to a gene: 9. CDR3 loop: CASSLGTSGGLRDTQYF. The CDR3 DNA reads TGTGCCAGCAGCCTAGGGACTAGCGGGGGGTTAAGGGATACGCAGTATTTT.

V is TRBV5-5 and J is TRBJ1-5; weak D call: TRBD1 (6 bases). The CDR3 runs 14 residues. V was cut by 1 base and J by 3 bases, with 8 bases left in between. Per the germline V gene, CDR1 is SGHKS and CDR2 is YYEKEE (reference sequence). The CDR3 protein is CASSLWDTNQPQHF. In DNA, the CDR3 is TGTGCCAGCAGCTTGTGGGACACCAATCAGCCCCAGCATTTT.

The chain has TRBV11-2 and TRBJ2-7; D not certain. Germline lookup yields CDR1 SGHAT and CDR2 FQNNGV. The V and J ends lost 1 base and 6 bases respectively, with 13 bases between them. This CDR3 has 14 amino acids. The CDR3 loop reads CASSLGLEGIEQYF. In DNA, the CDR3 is TGTGCCAGCAGCTTAGGGCTAGAAGGGATCGAGCAGTACTTC.

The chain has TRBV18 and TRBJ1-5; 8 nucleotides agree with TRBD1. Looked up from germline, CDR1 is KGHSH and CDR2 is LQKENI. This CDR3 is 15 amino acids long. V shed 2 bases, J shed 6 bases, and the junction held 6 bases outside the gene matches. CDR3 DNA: TGTGCCAGCTCACCAACAACAGGGGGGCGTCAGCCCCAGCATTTT. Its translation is CASSPTTGGRQPQHF.

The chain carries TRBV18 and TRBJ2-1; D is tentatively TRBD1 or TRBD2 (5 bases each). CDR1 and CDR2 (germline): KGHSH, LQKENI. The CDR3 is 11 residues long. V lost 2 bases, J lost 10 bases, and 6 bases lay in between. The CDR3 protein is CASSPGDEQFF. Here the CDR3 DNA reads TGTGCCAGCTCACCAGGGGACGAGCAGTTCTTC.

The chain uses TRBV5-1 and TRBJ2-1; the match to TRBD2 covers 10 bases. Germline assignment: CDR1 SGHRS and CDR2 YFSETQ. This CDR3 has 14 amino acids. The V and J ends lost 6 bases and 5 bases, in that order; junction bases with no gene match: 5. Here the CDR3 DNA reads TGCGCCAGCACCCAACTAGCGGGAAACAATGAGCAGTTCTTC. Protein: CASTQLAGNNEQFF. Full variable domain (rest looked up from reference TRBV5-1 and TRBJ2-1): KAGVTQTPRYLIKTRGQQVTLSCSPISGHRSVSWYQQTPGQGLQFLFEYFSETQRNKGNFPGRFSGRQFSNSRSEMNVSTLELGDSALYLCASTQLAGNNEQFFGPGTRLTVL.

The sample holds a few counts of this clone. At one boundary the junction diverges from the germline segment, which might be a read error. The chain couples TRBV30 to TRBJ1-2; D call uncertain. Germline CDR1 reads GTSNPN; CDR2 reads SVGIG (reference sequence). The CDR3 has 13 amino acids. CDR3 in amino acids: CAWSVEHNYDYTF. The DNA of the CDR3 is TGTGCCTGGAGTGTAGAACATAACTATGACTACACCTTC.

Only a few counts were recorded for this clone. The CDR3, as DNA: TGCGCCAGCAGCTTTAGCTCCTACGAGCAGTACTTC. Its protein product is CASSFSSYEQYF. This chain joins TRBV5-1 and TRBJ2-7; the D is unclear. The CDR3 sequence is 12 residues long. The V gene lost 2 bases and the J gene lost 0 bases, with 3 bases spanning the gap. From germline, CDR1 is SGHRS and CDR2 YFSETQ.